The sequence of this T cell receptor beta chain was determined in a study of T cell responses to AZD1222 COVID-19 vaccine. V lost 5 bases and J lost 0, with 7 bases in between. The germline gives CDR1 MDHEN, CDR2 SYDVKM. This CDR3 has 13 amino acids. Assay: immunoSEQ multiplex PCR; the TCRdb copy retains only in-frame clones and omits some. The table lists roughly 100,000 clones, 90% of them singletons. The chain recombines TRBV28 with TRBJ1-2; D not certain. The receptor was isolated from an adult in good health. The source was peripheral blood, collected on day 0 of AZD1222 vaccination. The CDR3 is CASSTPPNYGYTF. The CDR3 DNA reads TGTGCCAGCAGTACACCTCCTAACTATGGCTACACCTTC.